This T cell receptor (beta chain) was profiled in a study of T-cell reconstitution after alpha-beta-depleted transplantation in children. This clonotype was observed many times. Unique molecular identifiers were used in preparing the TCRbeta library. TCRdb re-derived calls from the PCR reads in MiXCR, one entry per CDR3 protein. The sample holds some 240,000 distinct CDR3 sequences, more than 7.5% seen once. The V gene's germline CDR1 is LNHDA and CDR2 SQIVND (reference sequence). This CDR3 contains 16 residues. The trim removed 6 bases at V and 5 bases at J, leaving 8 bases unmatched. The chain recombines TRBV19 with TRBJ2-3, with 13 nucleotides matching TRBD2. The source material was PBMCs from the stem cell graft donor, sampled from the stem cell graft. The clonotype was recovered from a human donor who donated a stem cell graft to a child with SCID. CDR3: CASSMGLAGRGDTQYF. The DNA of the CDR3 is TGTGCCAGTAGCATGGGACTAGCGGGGAGAGGAGATACGCAGTATTTT.